The clone carrying this T cell receptor beta chain has just a few counts. Antigen: not known. J lost 4 bases, V lost 8 bases, and 13 bases had no gene match. The V gene's germline CDR1 is LNHNV and CDR2 YYDKDF (reference sequence). The CDR3 has 15 residues. These data are taken from a study of T cells in Graves' hyperthyroidism and ophthalmopathy. Findings and limits, study-wide: Model predictions of ophthalmopathy came a median around 6.5 months before onset. In the analysis, a 13 V-J model separated ophthalmopathy from stable hyperthyroidism.

Patients showing uncontrolled infection, other autoimmune disease, pregnancy or lactation were ineligible. Clinical symptoms, serum thyroxine and TRAb, thyroid ultrasound and orbital computed tomography were used for the diagnoses. Researchers took RNA transcripts and amplified the TCR beta CDR3 regions from them. First-round RT-PCR targeting the TCR CDR3 was performed with the HTBI primer set. MiXCR was run by TCRdb on the multiplex PCR reads, yielding one entry per CDR3 protein. The sample lists 350,000 to 400,000 distinct CDR3 sequences, around a sixth occurring once. This sequence joins TRBV15 and TRBJ2-7, with 8 bases identical to TRBD1. The clonotype was recovered from a young man with Graves' ophthalmopathy. Sequencing was carried out using blood. This CDR3 is CATRLGPGGFYEQYF. The DNA of the CDR3 is TGTGCCACCCGTTTGGGACCAGGGGGCTTTTACGAGCAGTACTTC.